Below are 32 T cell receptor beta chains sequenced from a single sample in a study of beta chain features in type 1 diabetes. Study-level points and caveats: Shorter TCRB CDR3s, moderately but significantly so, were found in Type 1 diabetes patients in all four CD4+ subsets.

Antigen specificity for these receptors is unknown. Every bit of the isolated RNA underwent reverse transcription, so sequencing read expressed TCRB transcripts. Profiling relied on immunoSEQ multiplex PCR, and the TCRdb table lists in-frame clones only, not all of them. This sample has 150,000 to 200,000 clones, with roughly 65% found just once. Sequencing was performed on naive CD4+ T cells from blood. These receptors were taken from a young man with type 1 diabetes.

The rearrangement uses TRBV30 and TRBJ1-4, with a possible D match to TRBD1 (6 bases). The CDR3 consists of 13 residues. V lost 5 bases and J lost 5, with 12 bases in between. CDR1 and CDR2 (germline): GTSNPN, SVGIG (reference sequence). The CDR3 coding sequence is TGTGCCTGGGGCGGGACAAGCAATGAAAAACTGTTTTTT. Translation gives CAWGGTSNEKLFF.

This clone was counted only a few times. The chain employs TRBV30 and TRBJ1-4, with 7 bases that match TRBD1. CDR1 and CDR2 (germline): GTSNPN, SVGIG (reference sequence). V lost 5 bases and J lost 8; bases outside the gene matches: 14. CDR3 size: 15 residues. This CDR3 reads CAWSNTDRAWEKLFF. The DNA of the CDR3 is TGTGCCTGGTCAAATACCGACAGGGCATGGGAAAAACTGTTTTTT.

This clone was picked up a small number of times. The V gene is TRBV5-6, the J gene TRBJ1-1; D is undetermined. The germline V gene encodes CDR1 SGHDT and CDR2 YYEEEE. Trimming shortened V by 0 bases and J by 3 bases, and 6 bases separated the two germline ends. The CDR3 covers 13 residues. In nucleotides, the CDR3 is TGTGCCAGCAGCTTGGACACATACACTGAAGCTTTCTTT. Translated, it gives CASSLDTYTEAFF.

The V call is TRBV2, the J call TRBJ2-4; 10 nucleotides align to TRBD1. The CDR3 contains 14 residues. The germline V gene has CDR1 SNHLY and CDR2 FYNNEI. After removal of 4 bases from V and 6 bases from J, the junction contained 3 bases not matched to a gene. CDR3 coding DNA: TGTGCCAGCAGTGCGGGGGACAGGGGAAACATTCAGTACTTC. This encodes CASSAGDRGNIQYF.

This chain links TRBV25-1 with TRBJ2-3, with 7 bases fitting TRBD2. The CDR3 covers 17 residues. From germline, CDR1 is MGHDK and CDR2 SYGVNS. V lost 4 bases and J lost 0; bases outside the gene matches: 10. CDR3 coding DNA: TGTGCCAGCAGTGCAAACCGGGGAGCGGGGAGCACAGATACGCAGTATTTT. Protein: CASSANRGAGSTDTQYF.

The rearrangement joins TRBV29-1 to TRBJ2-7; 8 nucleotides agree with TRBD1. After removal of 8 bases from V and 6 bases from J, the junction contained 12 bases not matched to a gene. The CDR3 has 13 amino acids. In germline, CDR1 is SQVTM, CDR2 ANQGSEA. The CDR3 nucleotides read TGCAGCTTCGCAGGACAGGGTATCTTCGAGCAGTACTTC. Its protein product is CSFAGQGIFEQYF.

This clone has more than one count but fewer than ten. The CDR3: CASSGRPTSYEQYF. The DNA of the CDR3 is TGTGCCAGCAGTGGGAGGCCCACCTCCTACGAGCAGTACTTC. The chain has TRBV25-1 and TRBJ2-7; D is perhaps TRBD2 (5 bases). Germline V gene lookup returns CDR1 MGHDK and CDR2 SYGVNS. V shed 4 bases and J shed 0 bases, with 10 bases lying between them. The CDR3 sequence is 14 residues long.

CDR3 in DNA: TGCAGCGTTGAAAACCGCTTCGGGGGAAGCGAGACCCAGTACTTC. Protein product: CSVENRFGGSETQYF. V usage is TRBV29-1 and J usage is TRBJ2-5; D perhaps matches TRBD2 (6 bases). Trimming stripped 2 bases from V and 5 bases from J, with 18 bases between. There are 15 residues in the CDR3. The germline gives CDR1 SQVTM, CDR2 ANQGSEA. Together with reference TRBV29-1 and TRBJ2-5, the CDR3 gives the full variable domain: SAVISQKPSRDICQRGTSLTIQCQVDSQVTMMFWYRQQPGQSLTLIATANQGSEATYESGFVIDKFPISRPNLTFSTLTVSNMSPEDSSIYLCSVENRFGGSETQYFGPGTRLLVL.

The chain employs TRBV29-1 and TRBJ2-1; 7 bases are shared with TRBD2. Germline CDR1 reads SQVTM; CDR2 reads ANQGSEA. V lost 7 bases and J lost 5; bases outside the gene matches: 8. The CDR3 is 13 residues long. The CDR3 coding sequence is TGCAGCGCGCCTAGCGGCCTTAACAATGAGCAGTTCTTC. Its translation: CSAPSGLNNEQFF.

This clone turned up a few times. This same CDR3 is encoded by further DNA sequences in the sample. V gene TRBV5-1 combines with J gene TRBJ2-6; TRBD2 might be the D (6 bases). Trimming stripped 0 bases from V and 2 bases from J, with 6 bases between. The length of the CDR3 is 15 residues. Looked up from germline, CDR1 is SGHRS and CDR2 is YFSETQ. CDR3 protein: CASSLAGAGANVLTF. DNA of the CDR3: TGCGCCAGCAGCTTGGCGGGGGCTGGGGCCAACGTCCTGACTTTC.

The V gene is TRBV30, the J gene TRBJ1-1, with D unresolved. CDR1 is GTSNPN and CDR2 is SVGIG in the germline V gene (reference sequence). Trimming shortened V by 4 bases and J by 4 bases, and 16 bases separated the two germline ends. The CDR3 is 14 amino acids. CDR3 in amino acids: CAWTRQTVGTEAFF. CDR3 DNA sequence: TGTGCCTGGACCCGTCAGACGGTGGGCACTGAAGCTTTCTTT.

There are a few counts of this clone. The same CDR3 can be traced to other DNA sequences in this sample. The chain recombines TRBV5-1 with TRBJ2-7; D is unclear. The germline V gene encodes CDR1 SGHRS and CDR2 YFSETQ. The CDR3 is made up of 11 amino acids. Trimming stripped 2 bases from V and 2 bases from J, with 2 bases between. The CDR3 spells CASSLAYEQYF. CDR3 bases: TGCGCCAGCAGCTTAGCCTACGAGCAGTACTTC.

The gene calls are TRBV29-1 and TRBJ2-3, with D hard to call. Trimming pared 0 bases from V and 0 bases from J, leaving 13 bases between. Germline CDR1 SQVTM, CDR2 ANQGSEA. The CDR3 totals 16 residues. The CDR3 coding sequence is TGCAGCGTTGAAGATTGGCGTATATCTAGCACAGATACGCAGTATTTT. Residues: CSVEDWRISSTDTQYF.

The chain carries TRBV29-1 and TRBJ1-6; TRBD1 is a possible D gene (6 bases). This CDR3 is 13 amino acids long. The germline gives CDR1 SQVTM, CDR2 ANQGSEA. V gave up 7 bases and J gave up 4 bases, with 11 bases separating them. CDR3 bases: TGCAGCGGGAACAGGGCTTATAATTCACCCCTCCACTTT. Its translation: CSGNRAYNSPLHF.

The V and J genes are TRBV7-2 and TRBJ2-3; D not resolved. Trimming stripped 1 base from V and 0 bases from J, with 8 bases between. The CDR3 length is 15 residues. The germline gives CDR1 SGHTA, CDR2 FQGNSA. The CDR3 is CASSLGLVSTDTQYF. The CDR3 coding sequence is TGTGCCAGCAGCTTAGGTCTAGTGAGCACAGATACGCAGTATTTT.

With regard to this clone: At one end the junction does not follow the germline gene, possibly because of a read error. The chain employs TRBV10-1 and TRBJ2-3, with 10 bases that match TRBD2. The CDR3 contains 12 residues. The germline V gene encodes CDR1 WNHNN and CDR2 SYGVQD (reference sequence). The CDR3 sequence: CASILAGEKGDF. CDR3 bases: TGCGCCAGCATTCTAGCGGGGGAAAAAGGGGATTTT.

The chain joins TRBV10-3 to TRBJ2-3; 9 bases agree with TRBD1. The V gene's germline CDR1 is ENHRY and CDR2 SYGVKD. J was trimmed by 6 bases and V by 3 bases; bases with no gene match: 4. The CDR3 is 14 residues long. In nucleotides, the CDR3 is TGTGCCATCAGTGAATTGGGACAGGGCGATACGCAGTATTTT. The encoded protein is CAISELGQGDTQYF.

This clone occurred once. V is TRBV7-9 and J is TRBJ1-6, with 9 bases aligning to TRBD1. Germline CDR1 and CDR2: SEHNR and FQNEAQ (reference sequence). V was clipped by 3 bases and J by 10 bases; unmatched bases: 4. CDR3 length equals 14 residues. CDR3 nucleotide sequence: TGTGCCAGCAGCTTTGCAACAGGGGGCTCACCCCTCCACTTT. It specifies CASSFATGGSPLHF.

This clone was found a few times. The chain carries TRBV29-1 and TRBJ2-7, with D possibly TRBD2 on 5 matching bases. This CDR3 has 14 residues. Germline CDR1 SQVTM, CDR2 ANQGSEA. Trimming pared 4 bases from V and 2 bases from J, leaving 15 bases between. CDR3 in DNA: TGCAGCGTTGCCACCGGCACGGGGACCTACGAGCAGTACTTC. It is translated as CSVATGTGTYEQYF.

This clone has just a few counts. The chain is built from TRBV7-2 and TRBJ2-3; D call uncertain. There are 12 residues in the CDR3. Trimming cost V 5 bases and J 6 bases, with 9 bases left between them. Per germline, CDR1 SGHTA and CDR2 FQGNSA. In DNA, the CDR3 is TGTGCCAGCAGCCCCCGGTTCGATACGCAGTATTTT. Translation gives CASSPRFDTQYF.

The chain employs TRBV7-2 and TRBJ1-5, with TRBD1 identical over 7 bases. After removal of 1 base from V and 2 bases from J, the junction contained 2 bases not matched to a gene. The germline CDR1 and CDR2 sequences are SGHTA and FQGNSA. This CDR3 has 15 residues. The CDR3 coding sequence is TGTGCCAGCAGCTTAGAGGGGGCGGGCAATCAGCCCCAGCATTTT. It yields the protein CASSLEGAGNQPQHF.

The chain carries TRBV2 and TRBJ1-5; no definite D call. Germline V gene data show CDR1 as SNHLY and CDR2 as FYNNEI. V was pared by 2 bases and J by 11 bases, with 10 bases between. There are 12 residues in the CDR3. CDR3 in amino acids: CASSENIRAQHF. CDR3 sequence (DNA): TGTGCCAGCAGTGAAAACATTCGGGCCCAGCATTTT.

The CDR3 region is CATSSPQGFRANVLTF. The CDR3 DNA follows: TGTGCCACCAGCAGCCCCCAGGGGTTTCGGGCCAACGTCCTGACTTTC. This sequence joins TRBV15 and TRBJ2-6; D is possibly TRBD1 (6 bases). The CDR3 spans 16 residues. The germline V gene has CDR1 LNHNV and CDR2 YYDKDF (reference sequence). Deletions cut 3 bases from V and 5 bases from J, with 14 bases between.

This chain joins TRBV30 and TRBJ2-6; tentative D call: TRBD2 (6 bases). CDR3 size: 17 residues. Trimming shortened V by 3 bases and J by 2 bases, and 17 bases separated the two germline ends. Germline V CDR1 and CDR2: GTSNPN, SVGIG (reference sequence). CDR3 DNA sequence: TGTGCCTGGAGCTACCGCTTCTCGGGGGCTGGGGCCAACGTCCTGACTTTC. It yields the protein CAWSYRFSGAGANVLTF.

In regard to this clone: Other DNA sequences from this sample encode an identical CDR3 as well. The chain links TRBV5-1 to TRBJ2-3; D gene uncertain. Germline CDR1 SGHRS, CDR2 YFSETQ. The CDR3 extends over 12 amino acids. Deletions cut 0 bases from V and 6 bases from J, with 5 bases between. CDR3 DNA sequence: TGCGCCAGCAGCTTGGGAGAGGATACGCAGTATTTT. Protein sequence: CASSLGEDTQYF.

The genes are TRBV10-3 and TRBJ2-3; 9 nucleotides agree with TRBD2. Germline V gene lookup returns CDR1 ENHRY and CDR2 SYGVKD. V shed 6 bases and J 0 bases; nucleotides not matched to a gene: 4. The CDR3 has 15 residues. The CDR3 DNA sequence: TGTGCCATCAGGGCTAGCGGGGCCAGCACAGATACGCAGTATTTT. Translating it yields CAIRASGASTDTQYF.

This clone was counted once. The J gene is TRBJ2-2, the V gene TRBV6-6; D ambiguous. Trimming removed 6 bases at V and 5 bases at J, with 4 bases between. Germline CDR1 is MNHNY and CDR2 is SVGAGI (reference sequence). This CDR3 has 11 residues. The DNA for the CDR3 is TGTGCCAGCAGAAGGACCGGGGAGCTGTTTTTT. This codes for CASRRTGELFF.

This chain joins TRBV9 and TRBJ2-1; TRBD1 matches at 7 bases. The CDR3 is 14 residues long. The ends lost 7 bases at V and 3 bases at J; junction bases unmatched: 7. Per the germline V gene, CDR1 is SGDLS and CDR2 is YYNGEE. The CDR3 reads CASGKTGFYNEQFF. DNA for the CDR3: TGTGCCAGCGGGAAGACAGGGTTCTACAATGAGCAGTTCTTC.

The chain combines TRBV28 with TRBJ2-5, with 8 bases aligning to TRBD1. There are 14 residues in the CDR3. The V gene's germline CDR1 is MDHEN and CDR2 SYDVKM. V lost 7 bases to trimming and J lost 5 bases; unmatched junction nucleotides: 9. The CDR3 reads CASTNRGAWETQYF. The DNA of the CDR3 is TGTGCCAGCACTAACAGGGGGGCGTGGGAGACCCAGTACTTC.

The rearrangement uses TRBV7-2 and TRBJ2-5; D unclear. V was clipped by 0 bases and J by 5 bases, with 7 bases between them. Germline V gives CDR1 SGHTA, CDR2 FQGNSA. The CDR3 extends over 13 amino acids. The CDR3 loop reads CASSLAFEETQYF. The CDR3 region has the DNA TGTGCCAGCAGCTTAGCGTTCGAGGAGACCCAGTACTTC.

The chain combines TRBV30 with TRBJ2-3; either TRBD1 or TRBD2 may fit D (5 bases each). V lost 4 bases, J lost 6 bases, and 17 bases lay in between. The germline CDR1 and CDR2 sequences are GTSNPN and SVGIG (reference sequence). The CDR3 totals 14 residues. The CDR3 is CAWTEGTGVDTQYF. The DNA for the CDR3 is TGTGCCTGGACGGAAGGGACGGGTGTTGATACGCAGTATTTT.

The CDR3 nucleotides are TGTGCCAGCAGCTTAGGCGGAGGGGTAGAGACCCAGTACTTC. Translating it yields CASSLGGGVETQYF. The V call is TRBV7-2, the J call TRBJ2-5, with D tentatively TRBD2 (6 bases). Germline loops: CDR1 SGHTA, CDR2 FQGNSA. Trimming took 1 base from V and 4 from J, leaving 10 bases between them. This CDR3 is 14 amino acids long.